This T cell receptor beta chain was recovered during a study of blood T cell repertoires in COVID-19. Profiled with immunoSEQ multiplex PCR; TCRdb holds only in-frame clones, not every one. This table has more than 30,000 clones, 85% to 95% appearing once. The V gene end was trimmed by 4 bases and the J gene end by 0 bases; junction bases not matched to a gene: 6. Germline V lookup: CDR1 GTSNPN, CDR2 SVGIG (reference sequence). The CDR3 runs 14 residues. Sequenced sample: peripheral blood. The receptor was isolated from a human donor with active COVID-19. The donor label of this sample is uncertain. The chain has TRBV30 and TRBJ2-7, with TRBD2 matching 7 bases. The CDR3, as DNA: TGTGCCTGGATAGGGCGGGGGTCCTCCTACGAGCAGTACTTC. This encodes CAWIGRGSSYEQYF.